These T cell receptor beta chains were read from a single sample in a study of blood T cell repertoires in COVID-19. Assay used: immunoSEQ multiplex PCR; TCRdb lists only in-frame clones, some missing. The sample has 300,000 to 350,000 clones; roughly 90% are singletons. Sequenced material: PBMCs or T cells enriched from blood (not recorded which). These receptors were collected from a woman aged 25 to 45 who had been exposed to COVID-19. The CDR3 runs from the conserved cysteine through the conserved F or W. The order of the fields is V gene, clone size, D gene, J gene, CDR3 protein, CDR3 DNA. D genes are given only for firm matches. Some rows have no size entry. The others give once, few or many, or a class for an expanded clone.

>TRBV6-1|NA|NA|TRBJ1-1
CASSERQENTEAFF
TGTGCCAGCAGTGAGCGACAAGAGAACACTGAAGCTTTCTTT
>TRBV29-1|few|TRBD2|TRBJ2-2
CSVEGGLAGVNGELFF
TGCAGCGTTGAAGGGGGACTAGCGGGGGTTAACGGGGAGCTGTTTTTT
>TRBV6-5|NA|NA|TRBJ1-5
CASRDSNNQPQHF
TGTGCCAGCAGGGACAGCAACAATCAGCCCCAGCATTTT
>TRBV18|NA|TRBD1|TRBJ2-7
CASSPTRTGSYEQYF
TGTGCCAGCTCACCAACTAGGACAGGATCCTACGAGCAGTACTTC
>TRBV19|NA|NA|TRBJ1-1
CASSLGTFGAEAFF
TGTGCCAGTAGTCTGGGGACATTCGGGGCTGAAGCTTTCTTT
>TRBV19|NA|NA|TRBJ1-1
CATLTRGGLNTEAFF
TGTGCCACCCTGACCAGGGGAGGGTTGAACACTGAAGCTTTCTTT
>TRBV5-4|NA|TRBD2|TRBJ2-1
CASSLWLAGVDEQFF
TGTGCCAGCAGCTTGTGGCTAGCGGGGGTCGATGAGCAGTTCTTC
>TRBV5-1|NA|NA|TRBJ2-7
CASSLGPQGDEQYF
TGCGCCAGCAGCTTGGGGCCTCAGGGTGACGAGCAGTACTTC
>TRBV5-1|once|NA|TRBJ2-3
CASSFPITDTQYF
TGCGCCAGCAGTTTCCCCATTACAGATACGCAGTATTTT
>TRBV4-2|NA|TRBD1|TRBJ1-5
CASSPIQGRNQPQHF
TGTGCCAGCAGCCCCATACAGGGGAGAAATCAGCCCCAGCATTTT
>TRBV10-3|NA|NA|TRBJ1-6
CAISGPGIGNSPLHF
TGTGCCATCAGTGGGCCGGGAATTGGGAATTCACCCCTCCACTTT
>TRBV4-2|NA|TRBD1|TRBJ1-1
CASSQDNRGGTEAFF
TGTGCCAGCAGCCAAGATAACAGGGGAGGAACTGAAGCTTTCTTT
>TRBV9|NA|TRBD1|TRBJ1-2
CASSPTTGTNYGYTF
TGTGCCAGCAGCCCAACGACAGGGACCAACTATGGCTACACCTTC
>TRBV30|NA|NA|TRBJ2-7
CAWSISWTASEQYF
TGTGCCTGGAGTATCTCTTGGACAGCTTCCGAGCAGTACTTC
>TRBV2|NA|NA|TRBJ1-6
CASSGGGLINSPLHF
TGTGCCAGCAGTGGTGGAGGTCTAATAAATTCACCCCTCCACTTT
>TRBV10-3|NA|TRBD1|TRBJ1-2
CAISEKGATNYGYTF
TGTGCCATCAGTGAAAAGGGGGCGACTAACTATGGCTACACCTTC